The clone carrying this T cell receptor beta chain appeared a single time. Its antigen is not identified. The data belong to a study of cytomegalovirus exposure and HLA in healthy donors. Study-wide context: The Caucasian-associated ancestry cluster contained about four fifths of the approximately 400 genotyped donors.

Broader study findings: Available immune exposure information was restricted to CMV serostatus only. Productive rates of about 87% or about 30% were seen for most TCR beta V segments in an earlier analysis.

Use of 60 Vbeta and 13 Jbeta primers characterized the PCR. Sequenced by immunoSEQ multiplex PCR; TCRdb stores in-frame clones only, minus some. This sample has under 200,000 clones, with approximately 85% found just once. Material for sequencing was PBMCs. The clonotype originates from a man aged 18 to 29 in good health and CMV-seropositive.

The CDR3 loop reads CASSWGVTQETQYF. CDR3 coding DNA: TGTGCCAGCAGCTGGGGAGTAACCCAAGAGACCCAGTACTTC. This chain connects TRBV5-6 to TRBJ2-5, with D possibly matching TRBD2 (5 bases). The V gene's germline CDR1 is SGHDT and CDR2 YYEEEE. Trimming stripped 3 bases from V and 1 base from J, with 10 bases between. This CDR3 has 14 amino acids.